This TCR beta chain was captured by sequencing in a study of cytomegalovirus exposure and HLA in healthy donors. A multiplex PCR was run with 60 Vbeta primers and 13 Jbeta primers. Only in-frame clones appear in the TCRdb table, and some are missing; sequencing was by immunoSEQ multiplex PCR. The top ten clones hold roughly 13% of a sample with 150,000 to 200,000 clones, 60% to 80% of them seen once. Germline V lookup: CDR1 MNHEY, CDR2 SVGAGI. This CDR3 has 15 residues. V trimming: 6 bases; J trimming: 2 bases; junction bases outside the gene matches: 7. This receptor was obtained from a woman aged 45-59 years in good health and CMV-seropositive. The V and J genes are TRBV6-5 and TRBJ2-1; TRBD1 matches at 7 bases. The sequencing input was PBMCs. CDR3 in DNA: TGTGCCAGCAGGAAGGGTCAGGGGGCCTACAATGAGCAGTTCTTC. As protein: CASRKGQGAYNEQFF.